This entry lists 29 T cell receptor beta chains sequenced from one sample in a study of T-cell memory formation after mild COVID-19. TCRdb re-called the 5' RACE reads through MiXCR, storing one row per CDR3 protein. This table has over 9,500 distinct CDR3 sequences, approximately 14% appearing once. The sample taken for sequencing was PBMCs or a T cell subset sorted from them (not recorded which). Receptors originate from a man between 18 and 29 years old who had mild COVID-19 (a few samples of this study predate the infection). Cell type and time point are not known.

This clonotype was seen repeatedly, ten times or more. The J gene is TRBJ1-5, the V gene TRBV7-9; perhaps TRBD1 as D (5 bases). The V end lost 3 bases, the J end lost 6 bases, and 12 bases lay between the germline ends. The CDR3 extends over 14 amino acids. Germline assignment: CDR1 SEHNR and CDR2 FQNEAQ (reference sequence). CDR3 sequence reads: CASSLGGESQPQHF. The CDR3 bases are TGTGCCAGCAGCTTGGGGGGGGAAAGTCAGCCCCAGCATTTT.

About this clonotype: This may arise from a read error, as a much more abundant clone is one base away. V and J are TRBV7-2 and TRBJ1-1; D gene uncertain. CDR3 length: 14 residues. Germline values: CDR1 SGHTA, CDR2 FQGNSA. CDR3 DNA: TGTGCCAGCAGCCCCTTCGGCTTGAACACTGAAGATTTCTTT. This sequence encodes CASSPFGLNTEDFF. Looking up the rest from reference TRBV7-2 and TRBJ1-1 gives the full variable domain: GAGVSQSPSNKVTEKGKDVELRCDPISGHTALYWYRQSLGQGLEFLIYFQGNSAPDKSGLPSDRFSAERTGGSVSTLTIQRTQQEDSAVYLCASSPFGLNTEDFFGQGTRLTVV.

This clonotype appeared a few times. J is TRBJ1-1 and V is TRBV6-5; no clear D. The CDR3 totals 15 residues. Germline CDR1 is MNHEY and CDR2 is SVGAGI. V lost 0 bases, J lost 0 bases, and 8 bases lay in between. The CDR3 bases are TGTGCCAGCAGTTACTCGGCCAGTTTGAACACTGAAGCTTTCTTT. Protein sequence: CASSYSASLNTEAFF.

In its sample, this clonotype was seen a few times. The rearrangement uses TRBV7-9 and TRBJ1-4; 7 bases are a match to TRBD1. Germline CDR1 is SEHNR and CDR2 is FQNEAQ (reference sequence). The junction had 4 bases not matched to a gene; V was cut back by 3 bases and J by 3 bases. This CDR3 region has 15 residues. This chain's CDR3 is CASSFQGGANEKLFF. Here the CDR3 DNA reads TGTGCCAGCAGCTTTCAGGGGGGAGCTAATGAAAAACTGTTTTTT.

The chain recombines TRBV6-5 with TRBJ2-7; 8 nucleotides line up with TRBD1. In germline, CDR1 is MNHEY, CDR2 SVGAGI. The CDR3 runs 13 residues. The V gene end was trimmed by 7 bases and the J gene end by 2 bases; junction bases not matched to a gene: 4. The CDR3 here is CASKRTGTYEQYF. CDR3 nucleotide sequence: TGTGCCAGCAAACGGACAGGGACCTACGAGCAGTACTTC.

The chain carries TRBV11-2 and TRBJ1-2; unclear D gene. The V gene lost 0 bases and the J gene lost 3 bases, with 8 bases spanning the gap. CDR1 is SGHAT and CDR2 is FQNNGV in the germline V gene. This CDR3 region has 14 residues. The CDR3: CASSLDGSYYGYTF. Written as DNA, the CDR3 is TGTGCCAGCAGCTTAGATGGCAGCTACTATGGCTACACCTTC.

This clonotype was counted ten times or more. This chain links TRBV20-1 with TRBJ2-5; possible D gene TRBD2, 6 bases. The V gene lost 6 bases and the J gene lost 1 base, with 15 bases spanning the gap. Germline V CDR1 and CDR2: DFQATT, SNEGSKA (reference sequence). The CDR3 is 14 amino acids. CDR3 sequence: CSAIPGGFQETQYF. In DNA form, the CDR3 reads TGCAGTGCAATACCTGGGGGGTTCCAAGAGACCCAGTACTTC.

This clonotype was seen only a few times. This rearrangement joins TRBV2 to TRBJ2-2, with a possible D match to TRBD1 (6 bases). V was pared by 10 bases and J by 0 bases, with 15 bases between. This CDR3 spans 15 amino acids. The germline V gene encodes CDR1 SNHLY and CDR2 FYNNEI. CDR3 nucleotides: TGTGCCACACTATCCGGGACAACGAACACCGGGGAGCTGTTTTTT. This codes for CATLSGTTNTGELFF.

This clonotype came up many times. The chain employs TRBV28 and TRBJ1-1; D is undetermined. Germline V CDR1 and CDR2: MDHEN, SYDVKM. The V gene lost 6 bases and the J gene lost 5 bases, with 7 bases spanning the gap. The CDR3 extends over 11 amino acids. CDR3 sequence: CASREGTEAFF. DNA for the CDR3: TGTGCCAGCAGGGAGGGTACTGAAGCTTTCTTT.

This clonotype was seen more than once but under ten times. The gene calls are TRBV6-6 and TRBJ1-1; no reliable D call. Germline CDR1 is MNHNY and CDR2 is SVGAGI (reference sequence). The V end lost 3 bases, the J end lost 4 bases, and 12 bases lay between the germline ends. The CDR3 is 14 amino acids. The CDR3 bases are TGTGCCAGCAGTTATGCCTGGTTGGGCACTGAAGCTTTCTTT. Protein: CASSYAWLGTEAFF.

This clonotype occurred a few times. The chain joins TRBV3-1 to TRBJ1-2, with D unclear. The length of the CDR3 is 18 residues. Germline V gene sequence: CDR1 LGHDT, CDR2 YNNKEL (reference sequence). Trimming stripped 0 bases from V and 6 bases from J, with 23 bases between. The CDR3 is CASSQDVFPGAGYNGYTF. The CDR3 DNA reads TGTGCCAGCAGCCAAGATGTCTTCCCGGGCGCGGGGTACAATGGCTACACCTTC.

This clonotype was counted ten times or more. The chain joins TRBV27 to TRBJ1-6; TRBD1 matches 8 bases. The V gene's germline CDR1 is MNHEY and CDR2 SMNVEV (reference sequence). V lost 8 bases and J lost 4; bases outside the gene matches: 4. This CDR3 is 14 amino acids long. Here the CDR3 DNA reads TGTGCCAGCGGGTACAGGGGGTATAATTCACCCCTCCACTTT. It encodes CASGYRGYNSPLHF.

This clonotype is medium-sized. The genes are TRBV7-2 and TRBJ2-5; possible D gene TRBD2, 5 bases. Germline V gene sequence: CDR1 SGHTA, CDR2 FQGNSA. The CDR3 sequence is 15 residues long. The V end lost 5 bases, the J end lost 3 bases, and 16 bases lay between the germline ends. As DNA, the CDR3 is TGTGCCAGCAGCCCCCGCCCGAGAGGGAAAGAGACCCAGTACTTC. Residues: CASSPRPRGKETQYF. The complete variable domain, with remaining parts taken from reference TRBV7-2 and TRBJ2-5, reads GAGVSQSPSNKVTEKGKDVELRCDPISGHTALYWYRQSLGQGLEFLIYFQGNSAPDKSGLPSDRFSAERTGGSVSTLTIQRTQQEDSAVYLCASSPRPRGKETQYFGPGTRLLVL.

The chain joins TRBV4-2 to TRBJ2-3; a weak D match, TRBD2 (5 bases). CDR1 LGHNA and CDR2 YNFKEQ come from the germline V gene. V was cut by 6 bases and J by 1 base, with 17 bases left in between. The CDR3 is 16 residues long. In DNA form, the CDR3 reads TGTGCCAGCAGGACAATCGGGGTACCTGGCACAGATACGCAGTATTTT. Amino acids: CASRTIGVPGTDTQYF.

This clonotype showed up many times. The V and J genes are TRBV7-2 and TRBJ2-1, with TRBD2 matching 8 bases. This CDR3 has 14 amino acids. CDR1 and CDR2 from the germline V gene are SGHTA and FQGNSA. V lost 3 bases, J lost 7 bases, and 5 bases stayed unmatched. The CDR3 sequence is CASSFWAGGNEQFF. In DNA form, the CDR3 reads TGTGCCAGCAGCTTTTGGGCGGGGGGAAATGAGCAGTTCTTC.

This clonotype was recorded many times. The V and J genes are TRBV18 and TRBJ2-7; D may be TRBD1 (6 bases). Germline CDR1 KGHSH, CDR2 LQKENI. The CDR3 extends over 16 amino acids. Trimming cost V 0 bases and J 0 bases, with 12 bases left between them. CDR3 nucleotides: TGTGCCAGCTCACCACCGGTCAGGGGCGCCTCCTACGAGCAGTACTTC. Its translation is CASSPPVRGASYEQYF.

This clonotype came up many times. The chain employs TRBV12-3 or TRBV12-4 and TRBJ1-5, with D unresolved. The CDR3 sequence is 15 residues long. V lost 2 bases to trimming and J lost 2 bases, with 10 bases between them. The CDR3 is CASSLRGYGNQPQHF. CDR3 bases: TGTGCCAGCAGTTTACGCGGGTATGGCAATCAGCCCCAGCATTTT.

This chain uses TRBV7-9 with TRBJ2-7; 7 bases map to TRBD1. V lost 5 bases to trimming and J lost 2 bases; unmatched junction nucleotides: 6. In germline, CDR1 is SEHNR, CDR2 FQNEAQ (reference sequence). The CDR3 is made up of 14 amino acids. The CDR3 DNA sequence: TGTGCCAGCAGCCTCCGGGACAGCCCCTACGAGCAGTACTTC. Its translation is CASSLRDSPYEQYF.

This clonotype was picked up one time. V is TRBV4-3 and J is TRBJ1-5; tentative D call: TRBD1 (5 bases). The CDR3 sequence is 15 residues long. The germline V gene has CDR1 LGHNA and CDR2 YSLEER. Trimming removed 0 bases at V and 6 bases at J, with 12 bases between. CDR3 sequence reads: CASSQDWQGGQPQHF. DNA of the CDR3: TGCGCCAGCAGCCAAGATTGGCAGGGAGGTCAGCCCCAGCATTTT.

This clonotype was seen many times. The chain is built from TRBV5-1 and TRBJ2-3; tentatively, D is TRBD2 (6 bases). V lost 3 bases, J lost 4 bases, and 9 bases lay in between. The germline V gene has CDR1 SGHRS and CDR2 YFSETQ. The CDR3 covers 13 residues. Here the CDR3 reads CASSSGGADTQYF. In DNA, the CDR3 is TGCGCCAGCAGCTCCGGAGGGGCAGATACGCAGTATTTT.

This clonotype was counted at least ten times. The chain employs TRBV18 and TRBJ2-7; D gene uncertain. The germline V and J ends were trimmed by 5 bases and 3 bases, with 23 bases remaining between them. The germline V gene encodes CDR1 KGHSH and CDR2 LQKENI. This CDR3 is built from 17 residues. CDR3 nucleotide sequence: TGTGCCAGCTCATCGACATCACCACACAGTCCCGGCTACGAGCAGTACGTC. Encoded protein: CASSSTSPHSPGYEQYV.

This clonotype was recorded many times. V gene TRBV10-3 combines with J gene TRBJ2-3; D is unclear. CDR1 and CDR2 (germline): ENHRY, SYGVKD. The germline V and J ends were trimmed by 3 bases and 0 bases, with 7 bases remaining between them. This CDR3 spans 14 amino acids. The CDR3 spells CAISDPGSTDTQYF. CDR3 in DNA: TGTGCCATCAGTGATCCGGGTAGCACAGATACGCAGTATTTT.

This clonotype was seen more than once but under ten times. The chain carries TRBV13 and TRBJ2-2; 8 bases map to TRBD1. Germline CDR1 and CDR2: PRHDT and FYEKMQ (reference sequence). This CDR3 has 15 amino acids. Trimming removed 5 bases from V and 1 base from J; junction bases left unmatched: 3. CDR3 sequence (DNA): TGTGCCAGCAGCCCCGGACAGGGGAACACCGGGGAGCTGTTTTTT. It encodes CASSPGQGNTGELFF.

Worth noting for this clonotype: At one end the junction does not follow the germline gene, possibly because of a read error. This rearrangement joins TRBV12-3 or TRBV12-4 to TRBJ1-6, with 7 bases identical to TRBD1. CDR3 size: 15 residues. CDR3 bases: TGTGCCAGCAGTTTAAGGGGGCCGATCCATTCACCCCTACACTTT. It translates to CASSLRGPIHSPLHF.

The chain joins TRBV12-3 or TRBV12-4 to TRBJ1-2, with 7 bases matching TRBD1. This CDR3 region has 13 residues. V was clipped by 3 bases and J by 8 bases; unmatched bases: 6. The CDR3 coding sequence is TGTGCCAGCAGTTTCGGGACAGTTTTAGGCTACACCTTC. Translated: CASSFGTVLGYTF.

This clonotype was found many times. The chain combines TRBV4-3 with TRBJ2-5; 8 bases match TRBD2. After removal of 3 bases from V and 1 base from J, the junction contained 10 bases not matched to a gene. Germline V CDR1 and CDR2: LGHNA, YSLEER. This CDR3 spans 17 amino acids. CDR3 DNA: TGCGCCAGCAGCCATTATGGACTAGCTTCACCCCAAGAGACCCAGTACTTC. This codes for CASSHYGLASPQETQYF.

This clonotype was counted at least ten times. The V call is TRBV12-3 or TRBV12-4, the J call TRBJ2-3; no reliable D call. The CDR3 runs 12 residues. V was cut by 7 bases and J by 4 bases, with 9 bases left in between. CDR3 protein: CASTPASDTQYF. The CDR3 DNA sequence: TGTGCCAGCACCCCGGCATCAGATACGCAGTATTTT.

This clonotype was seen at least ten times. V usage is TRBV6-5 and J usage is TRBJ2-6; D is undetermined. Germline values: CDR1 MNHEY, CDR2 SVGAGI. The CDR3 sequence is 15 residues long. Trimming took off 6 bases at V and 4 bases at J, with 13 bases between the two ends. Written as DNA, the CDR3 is TGTGCCAGCAGCGAATCGGGTGCGGGGGCCAACGTCCTGACTTTC. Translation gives CASSESGAGANVLTF.

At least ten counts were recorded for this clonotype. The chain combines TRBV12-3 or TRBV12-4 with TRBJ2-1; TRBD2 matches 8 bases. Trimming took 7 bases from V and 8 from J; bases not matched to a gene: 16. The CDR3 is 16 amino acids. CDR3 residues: CASIPPSGGTVYEQFF. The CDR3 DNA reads TGTGCCAGCATCCCACCGAGCGGGGGCACGGTTTATGAGCAGTTCTTC.